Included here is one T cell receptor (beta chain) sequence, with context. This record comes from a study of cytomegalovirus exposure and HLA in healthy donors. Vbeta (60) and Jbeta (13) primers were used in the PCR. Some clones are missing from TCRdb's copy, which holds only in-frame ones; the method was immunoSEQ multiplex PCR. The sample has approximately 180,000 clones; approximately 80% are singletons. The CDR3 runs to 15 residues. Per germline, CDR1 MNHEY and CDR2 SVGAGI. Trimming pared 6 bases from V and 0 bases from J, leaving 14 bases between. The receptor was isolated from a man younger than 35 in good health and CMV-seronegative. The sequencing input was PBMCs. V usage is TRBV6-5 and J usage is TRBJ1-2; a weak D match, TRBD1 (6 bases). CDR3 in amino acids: CASSPQGLANYGYTF. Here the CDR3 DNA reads TGTGCCAGCAGCCCACAGGGTTTGGCTAACTATGGCTACACCTTC.